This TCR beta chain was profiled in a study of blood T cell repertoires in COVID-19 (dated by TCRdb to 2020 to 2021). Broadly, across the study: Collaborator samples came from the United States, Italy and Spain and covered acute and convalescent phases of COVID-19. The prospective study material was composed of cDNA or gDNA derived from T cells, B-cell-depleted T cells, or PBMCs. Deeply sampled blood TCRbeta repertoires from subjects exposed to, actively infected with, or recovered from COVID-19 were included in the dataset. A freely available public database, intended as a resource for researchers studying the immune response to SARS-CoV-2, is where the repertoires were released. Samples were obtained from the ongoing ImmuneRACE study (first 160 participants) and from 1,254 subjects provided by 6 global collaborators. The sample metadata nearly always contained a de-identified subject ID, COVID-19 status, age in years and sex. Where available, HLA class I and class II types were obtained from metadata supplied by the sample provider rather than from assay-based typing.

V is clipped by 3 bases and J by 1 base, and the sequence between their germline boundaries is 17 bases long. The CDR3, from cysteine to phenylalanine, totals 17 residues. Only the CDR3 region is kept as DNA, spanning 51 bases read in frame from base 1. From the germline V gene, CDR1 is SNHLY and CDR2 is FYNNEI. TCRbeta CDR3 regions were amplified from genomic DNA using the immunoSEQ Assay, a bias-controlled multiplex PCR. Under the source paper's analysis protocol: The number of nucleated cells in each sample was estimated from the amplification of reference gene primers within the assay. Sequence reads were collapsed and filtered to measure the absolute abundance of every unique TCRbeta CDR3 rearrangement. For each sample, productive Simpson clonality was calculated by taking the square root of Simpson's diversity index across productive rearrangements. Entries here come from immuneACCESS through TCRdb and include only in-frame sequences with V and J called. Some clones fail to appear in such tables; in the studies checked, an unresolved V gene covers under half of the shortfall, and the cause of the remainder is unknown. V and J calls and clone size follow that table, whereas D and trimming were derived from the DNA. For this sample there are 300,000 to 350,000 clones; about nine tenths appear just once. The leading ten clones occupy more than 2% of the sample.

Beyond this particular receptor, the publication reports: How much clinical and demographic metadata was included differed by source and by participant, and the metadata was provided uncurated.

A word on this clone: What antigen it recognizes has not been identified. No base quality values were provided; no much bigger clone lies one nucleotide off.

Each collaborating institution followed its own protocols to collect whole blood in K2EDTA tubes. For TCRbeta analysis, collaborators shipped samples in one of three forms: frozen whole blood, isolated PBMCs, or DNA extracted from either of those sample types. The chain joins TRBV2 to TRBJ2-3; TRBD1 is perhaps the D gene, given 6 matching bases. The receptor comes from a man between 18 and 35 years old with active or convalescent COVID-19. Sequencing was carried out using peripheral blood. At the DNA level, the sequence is TGTGCCAGCAGTGATGACGGGACAATAAAAGGCACAGATACGCAGTATTTT. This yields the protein CASSDDGTIKGTDTQYF.